A single sample gave rise to the 2 T cell receptor beta chains below, sequenced in a study of blood T cell repertoires in COVID-19. Profiled with immunoSEQ multiplex PCR; TCRdb holds only in-frame clones, not every one. Of 68,000 or so clones listed, 90% were seen once; the top ten hold roughly 0.47%. The sequencing input was peripheral blood. Receptor source: a middle-aged man with COVID-19, enrolled during active disease.

The chain has TRBV5-1 and TRBJ2-7, with a weak D call TRBD2 (5 bases). CDR3 length equals 15 residues. Germline V gene lookup returns CDR1 SGHRS and CDR2 YFSETQ. The V end was cut by 4 bases, the J end by 2 bases, with 16 bases between. Here the CDR3 reads CASSPGHGGTYEQYF. For the CDR3, the DNA is TGCGCCAGCAGCCCTGGGCACGGAGGAACCTACGAGCAGTACTTC.

The chain has TRBV4-3 and TRBJ2-5, with TRBD2 as a possible D gene (6 bases). The germline gives CDR1 LGHNA, CDR2 YSLEER. This CDR3 has 14 amino acids. The V end lost 1 base, the J end lost 5 bases, and 11 bases lay between the germline ends. The CDR3 is CASSQGFGRETQYF. The CDR3 bases are TGCGCCAGCAGCCAAGGTTTTGGGAGGGAGACCCAGTACTTC.